One sample yielded the 18 T cell receptor beta chains listed below, sequenced in a study of blood T cells in healthy people across ages (dated by TCRdb to the mid-2010s). Library method: 5' RACE. Sequencing relied on an Illumina HiSeq 2500. A second PCR of about 6 to 11 cycles was performed with a sample-barcoded 5' primer and a J-beta primer mix. The public reads were reprocessed in TCRdb via fastp at Q25 and MiXCR, keeping in-frame beta chains. Every CDR3 protein is listed once, alongside the most common genes and DNA of its rows. The sample profile shows 1.4 million to 1.5 million distinct CDR3 sequences; about 43% of them were found once. The biggest ten clones account for approximately 7.9% of the sample. Sequenced: blood. Receptor source: a woman under 30 in good health.

For this clonotype: Since a much larger clone is just one base distant, this may be a read error. The chain has TRBV7-7 and TRBJ2-3; D might be TRBD1 or TRBD2, each matching 5 bases. The CDR3 is 14 residues long. Germline CDR1 SSHAT, CDR2 FNYEAQ (reference sequence). V was clipped by 5 bases and J by 4 bases, with 13 bases between them. CDR3 nucleotide sequence: TGTGCCAGCAGCCGGGGCAGCGGAGCAGATACGCAGTATTTT. Its protein is CASSRGSGADTQYF.

This clonotype was found a few times. The gene calls are TRBV14 and TRBJ2-1; 7 bases line up with TRBD2. V shed 2 bases, J shed 8 bases, and the junction held 18 bases outside the gene matches. This CDR3 contains 18 residues. Germline CDR1 SGHDN, CDR2 FVKESK. The CDR3 here is CASSQSPLVGAGVDEQFF. DNA for the CDR3: TGTGCCAGCAGCCAAAGCCCTCTCGTCGGGGCGGGAGTCGATGAGCAGTTCTTC.

V and J are TRBV12-5 and TRBJ1-1; D is perhaps TRBD1 (6 bases). Trimming took 5 bases from V and 1 from J, leaving 11 bases between them. The CDR3 sequence is 14 residues long. Germline CDR1 LGHNT, CDR2 FRNRAP. The CDR3 region has the DNA TGTGCTAGTGGTAGATCACAGGGGAACACTGAAGCTTTCTTT. It codes for CASGRSQGNTEAFF.

V usage is TRBV5-1 and J usage is TRBJ1-1, with D tentatively TRBD1 (5 bases). Germline loops: CDR1 SGHRS, CDR2 YFSETQ. V dropped 0 bases and J dropped 13 bases, with 10 bases sitting between them. This CDR3 has 11 amino acids. The CDR3 coding sequence is TGCGCCAGCAGCTTGGAGGGCAGGGTTTTCTTT. Encoded protein: CASSLEGRVFF.

The V call is TRBV3-1, the J call TRBJ2-1, with D maybe TRBD2 (5 bases). The CDR3 extends over 15 amino acids. Trimming shortened V by 4 bases and J by 8 bases, and 18 bases separated the two germline ends. The germline V gene has CDR1 LGHDT and CDR2 YNNKEL (reference sequence). The CDR3 here is CASSPPSRSIHEQFF. Here the CDR3 DNA reads TGTGCCAGCAGCCCCCCTAGCAGGAGTATCCATGAGCAGTTCTTC.

This clonotype was counted between two and nine times. The chain recombines TRBV7-9 with TRBJ2-5; D unclear. With 5 bases removed from V and 5 bases from J, the gap between germline ends came to 6 bases. Germline V gene sequence: CDR1 SEHNR, CDR2 FQNEAQ (reference sequence). The CDR3 contains 11 residues. As DNA, the CDR3 is TGTGCCAGCAGCGCTTTCGAGACCCAGTACTTC. This translates into CASSAFETQYF.

The gene calls are TRBV2 and TRBJ2-4, with 8 bases aligning to TRBD1. The CDR3 has 18 amino acids. Germline V gene data show CDR1 as SNHLY and CDR2 as FYNNEI. Trimming removed 4 bases from V and 7 bases from J; junction bases left unmatched: 18. The CDR3 region is CASSGQQRLGQGLNIQYF. CDR3 DNA: TGTGCCAGCAGTGGTCAGCAGCGGTTAGGACAGGGATTGAACATTCAGTACTTC.

This clonotype was seen a few times. CDR3 coding DNA: TGTGCCAGCAGCTCCCGAGGGTATGAAAAACTGTTTTTT. It yields the protein CASSSRGYEKLFF. The chain links TRBV7-9 to TRBJ1-4; no clear D gene. The CDR3 runs 13 residues. V was cut by 4 bases and J by 6 bases, with 9 bases left in between. Germline V gives CDR1 SEHNR, CDR2 FQNEAQ (reference sequence).

The gene calls are TRBV5-1 and TRBJ2-4, with D tentatively TRBD1 (5 bases). TRBJ2-7 matches the DNA end more closely, so the J call is doubtful. The CDR3 covers 14 residues. Germline values: CDR1 SGHRS, CDR2 YFSETQ. In DNA form, the CDR3 reads TGCGCCAGCAGCTTGACGTCAGGGTCTTCCGAGCAGTACTTC. It is translated as CASSLTSGSSEQYF.

This sequence joins TRBV25-1 and TRBJ1-4; TRBD1 is a possible D gene (5 bases). V lost 1 base to trimming and J lost 8 bases, with 11 bases between them. Looked up from germline, CDR1 is MGHDK and CDR2 is SYGVNS. The CDR3 runs 14 residues. In nucleotides, the CDR3 is TGTGCCAGCAGTGAATTCAGGGAGGGAGAAAAACTGTTTTTT. It yields the protein CASSEFREGEKLFF.

This clonotype has only a few counts. The CDR3, as DNA: TGCGCCAGCAGCTTGGCCTTGCCGACTAGCGGGAGTTACGAGCAGTACTTC. It yields the protein CASSLALPTSGSYEQYF. The chain links TRBV5-1 to TRBJ2-7, with 12 bases fitting TRBD2. CDR1 is SGHRS, CDR2 YFSETQ, per germline. The CDR3 consists of 17 residues. Trimming took 0 bases from V and 4 from J; bases not matched to a gene: 8.

This clonotype showed up just a few times. The rearrangement links TRBV29-1 to TRBJ2-2; 9 bases fit TRBD2. This CDR3 spans 15 amino acids. The trim removed 7 bases at V and 5 bases at J, leaving 11 bases unmatched. Germline V CDR1 and CDR2: SQVTM, ANQGSEA. The CDR3 DNA follows: TGCAGCGCCGCACAGCGTCTAGCGGGAACCGGGGAGCTGTTTTTT. It codes for CSAAQRLAGTGELFF.

This clonotype was seen a few times. This chain joins TRBV20-1 and TRBJ2-7, with 7 nucleotides matching TRBD1. CDR3 length: 13 residues. The germline gives CDR1 DFQATT, CDR2 SNEGSKA (reference sequence). The V segment lost 0 bases and the J segment 7 bases; nucleotides outside the gene matches: 6. CDR3 sequence (DNA): TGCAGTGCTAGAGAAGGGACAGTCGCTGAGCAGTACTTC. Translation: CSAREGTVAEQYF.

V and J are TRBV6-6 and TRBJ2-3, with D perhaps matching TRBD1 (6 bases). The germline CDR1 and CDR2 sequences are MNHNY and SVGAGI (reference sequence). Between the trimmed V and J ends, which lost 7 bases and 6 bases, there was a span of 11 bases. This CDR3 contains 12 residues. This CDR3 reads CASTTGLDTQYF. The DNA for the CDR3 is TGTGCCAGCACCACAGGGTTGGATACGCAGTATTTT.

This clonotype was counted between two and nine times. CDR3 sequence reads: CSARPPGSSSYNEQFF. The CDR3 DNA reads TGCAGTGCTAGACCCCCCGGCAGTAGCTCCTACAATGAGCAGTTCTTC. The chain has TRBV20-1 and TRBJ2-1; the D is unclear. The CDR3 is 16 amino acids. Trimming took 2 bases from V and 0 from J, leaving 14 bases between them. Germline-derived CDR1 and CDR2 are DFQATT and SNEGSKA (reference sequence).

V is TRBV3-1 and J is TRBJ2-3, with a possible D match to TRBD2 (5 bases). Germline assignment: CDR1 LGHDT and CDR2 YNNKEL (reference sequence). The CDR3 loop spans 12 amino acids. Trimming removed 0 bases from V and 8 bases from J, with 6 bases in between. CDR3 bases: TGTGCCAGCAGCCAAGAGGGGAGTACGCAGTATTTT. Translating it yields CASSQEGSTQYF.

The chain joins TRBV27 to TRBJ1-4; 9 bases are a match to TRBD1. V was clipped by 5 bases and J by 7 bases; unmatched bases: 26. The CDR3 totals 21 residues. CDR1 is MNHEY, CDR2 SMNVEV, per germline (reference sequence). CDR3 amino acids: CASSMQVWSGQGVFISEKLFF. CDR3 bases: TGTGCCAGCAGTATGCAAGTATGGTCGGGACAGGGTGTTTTTATCAGTGAAAAACTGTTTTTT.

The gene calls are TRBV12-5 and TRBJ2-6; D is unresolved. Germline CDR1 LGHNT, CDR2 FRNRAP. The V end was cut by 0 bases, the J end by 0 bases, with 9 bases between. The CDR3 loop spans 17 amino acids. CDR3 region: CASGLVTGSSGANVLTF. The CDR3 DNA sequence: TGTGCTAGTGGTTTGGTAACTGGCAGCTCTGGGGCCAACGTCCTGACTTTC.